The text below deals with one T cell receptor beta chain. The target antigen is unknown. The sample originates from a study of identical twins. Study-level results: A lower insertion count was a feature of abundant cord blood beta clonotypes, with no such feature in memory repertoires.

Germline values: CDR1 MNHEY, CDR2 SVGEGT. The V segment lost 6 bases and the J segment 4 bases; nucleotides outside the gene matches: 8. The CDR3 has 16 residues. TCRdb analysed the 5' RACE reads with MiXCR anew, one entry per CDR3 protein. The table includes hundreds of thousands of distinct CDR3 sequences, over 8.5% detected once. This sample was also put to use in a study of yellow fever vaccine responses in identical twins.

Source material: PBMCs. J is TRBJ2-2 and V is TRBV6-2 or TRBV6-3; 10 bases align to TRBD2. The TCR comes from a woman younger than 35 in good health. CDR3 sequence: CASRLAGGGLTGELFF. CDR3 DNA sequence: TGTGCCAGCAGATTAGCGGGAGGTGGTCTCACCGGGGAGCTGTTTTTT.